These 11 T cell receptor beta chains originate from one sample sequenced in a study of a mutant IDH1 vaccine in newly diagnosed glioma. Assay: immunoSEQ multiplex PCR; the TCRdb copy retains only in-frame clones and omits some. The profile shows around 50,000 clones, about nine tenths of them singletons. Documented time point: baseline, week 1 (first vaccination visit). The sample's treatment: pre-vaccination baseline after standard-of-care therapy. The material sequenced was PBMCs, taken from a glioma patient treated with radiotherapy, temozolomide or both. The receptors here all came from a man aged 40-55 years with glioma.

The chain recombines TRBV18 with TRBJ1-1; 9 nucleotides line up with TRBD1. The germline V gene has CDR1 KGHSH and CDR2 LQKENI. The CDR3 is made up of 14 amino acids. The ends lost 2 bases at V and 4 bases at J; junction bases unmatched: 2. The CDR3: CASSPGGQGTEAFF. CDR3 nucleotides: TGTGCCAGCTCACCAGGGGGACAGGGCACTGAAGCTTTCTTT.

Here the CDR3 DNA reads TGTGCCAGCAGTTTCATTGACAGGGCCGGCACTGAAGCTTTCTTT. Translated, it gives CASSFIDRAGTEAFF. The chain couples TRBV28 to TRBJ1-1; 7 bases map to TRBD1. CDR3 size: 15 residues. Germline CDR1 is MDHEN and CDR2 is SYDVKM. J lost 4 bases, V lost 3 bases, and 8 bases had no gene match.

Here the CDR3 reads CASRRAFYGTQYF. Here the CDR3 DNA reads TGTGCCAGCCGAAGGGCCTTTTATGGGACCCAGTACTTC. The J gene is TRBJ2-5, the V gene TRBV27; no clear D. Trimming removed 8 bases from V and 7 bases from J, with 17 bases in between. CDR3 length equals 13 residues. The germline V gene has CDR1 MNHEY and CDR2 SMNVEV (reference sequence).

This clone has more than one count but fewer than ten. J is TRBJ1-3 and V is TRBV7-3; D gene ambiguous. Trimming removed 5 bases at V and 2 bases at J, with 13 bases between. This CDR3 has 15 amino acids. Germline loops: CDR1 SGHTA, CDR2 FQGTGA. The CDR3 spells CASSPNGSPGNTIYF. As DNA, the CDR3 is TGTGCCAGCAGCCCCAACGGATCGCCTGGAAACACCATATATTTT.

This chain uses TRBV5-1 with TRBJ2-7; possibly TRBD1 for D (5 bases). V lost 2 bases and J 2 bases, leaving 8 bases between the germline ends. The CDR3 runs 13 residues. Germline V gene lookup returns CDR1 SGHRS and CDR2 YFSETQ. CDR3 region: CASSFAGTYEQYF. CDR3 DNA sequence: TGCGCCAGCAGCTTTGCAGGGACCTACGAGCAGTACTTC.

The chain's CDR3 is CASSPGWQPQHF. CDR3 DNA sequence: TGTGCCAGCAGCCCAGGGTGGCAGCCCCAGCATTTT. The rearrangement links TRBV28 to TRBJ1-5; D is perhaps TRBD1 (5 bases). V lost 6 bases to trimming and J lost 7 bases, with 10 bases between them. Germline V gene sequence: CDR1 MDHEN, CDR2 SYDVKM. The CDR3 is 12 amino acids. The full variable domain, its missing parts supplied by reference TRBV28 and TRBJ1-5, is DVKVTQSSRYLVKRTGEKVFLECVQDMDHENMFWYRQDPGLGLRLIYFSYDVKMKEKGDIPEGYSVSREKKERFSLILESASTNQTSMYLCASSPGWQPQHFGDGTRLSIL.

V is TRBV5-6 and J is TRBJ2-7; D ambiguous. Looked up from germline, CDR1 is SGHDT and CDR2 is YYEEEE. The CDR3 is 14 residues long. V dropped 4 bases and J dropped 5 bases, with 16 bases sitting between them. The CDR3 loop is CASSPERVPHEQYF. Here the CDR3 DNA reads TGTGCCAGCAGCCCGGAACGGGTTCCACACGAGCAGTACTTC.

The chain joins TRBV7-6 to TRBJ2-7; TRBD2 matches 14 bases. V was pared by 2 bases and J by 1 base, with 16 bases of the junction left unmatched. There are 21 residues in the CDR3. CDR1 is SGHVS and CDR2 is FNYEAQ in the germline V gene. The CDR3 DNA is TGTGCCAGCAGCTTAAGAACACCGGGACTAGCGGGAGAGTTCCGGTCCTACGAGCAGTACTTC. Protein sequence: CASSLRTPGLAGEFRSYEQYF. The full variable domain, its missing parts supplied by reference TRBV7-6 and TRBJ2-7, is GAGVSQSPRYKVTKRGQDVALRCDPISGHVSLYWYRQALGQGPEFLTYFNYEAQQDKSGLPNDRFSAERPEGSISTLTIQRTEQRDSAMYRCASSLRTPGLAGEFRSYEQYFGPGTRLTVT.

J is TRBJ1-1 and V is TRBV7-9; D gene ambiguous. V gave up 4 bases and J gave up 1 base, with 7 bases separating them. The germline CDR1 and CDR2 sequences are SEHNR and FQNEAQ (reference sequence). The CDR3 has 13 amino acids. CDR3 in amino acids: CASSSWGNTEAFF. The CDR3, as DNA: TGTGCCAGCAGCTCCTGGGGGAACACTGAAGCTTTCTTT. Complete variable domain (other parts from reference TRBV7-9 and TRBJ1-1): DTGVSQNPRHKITKRGQNVTFRCDPISEHNRLYWYRQTLGQGPEFLTYFQNEAQLEKSRLLSDRFSAERPKGSFSTLEIQRTEQGDSAMYLCASSSWGNTEAFFGQGTRLTVV.

The chain joins TRBV5-1 to TRBJ2-7, with 7 positions matching TRBD1. V trimming: 0 bases; J trimming: 4 bases; junction bases outside the gene matches: 7. This CDR3 has 15 residues. CDR1 and CDR2 (germline): SGHRS, YFSETQ. CDR3 protein: CASSLGTGALYEQYF. CDR3 nucleotide sequence: TGCGCCAGCAGCTTGGGAACAGGGGCTTTGTACGAGCAGTACTTC.

V is TRBV6-5 and J is TRBJ2-7; D possibly uses TRBD1 or TRBD2 (5 bases each). V shed 2 bases and J shed 1 base, with 12 bases lying between them. The germline V gene encodes CDR1 MNHEY and CDR2 SVGAGI. The CDR3 covers 15 residues. For the CDR3, the DNA is TGTGCCAGCAGTTACCGCCGGGACGGTTCCTACGAGCAGTACTTC. Its translation: CASSYRRDGSYEQYF.